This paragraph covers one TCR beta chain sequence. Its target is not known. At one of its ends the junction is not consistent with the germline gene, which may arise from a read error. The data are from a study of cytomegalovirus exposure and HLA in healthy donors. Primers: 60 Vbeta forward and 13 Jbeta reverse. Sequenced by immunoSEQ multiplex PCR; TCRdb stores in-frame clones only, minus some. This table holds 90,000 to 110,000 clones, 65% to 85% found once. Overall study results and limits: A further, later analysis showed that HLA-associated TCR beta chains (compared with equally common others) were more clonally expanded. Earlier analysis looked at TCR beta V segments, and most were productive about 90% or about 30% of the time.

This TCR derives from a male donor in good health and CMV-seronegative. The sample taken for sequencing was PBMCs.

Written as DNA, the CDR3 is TGTGCCAGTTCACCTACTGATGGTACAGTGCCCCTTAATGAAAAACTGTTTTTT. Amino acids: CASSPTDGTVPLNEKLFF. V is TRBV18 and J is TRBJ1-4, with D hard to call. Germline V lookup: CDR1 KGHSH, CDR2 LQKENI. This CDR3 region has 18 residues.